The entry below describes one T cell receptor beta chain. What antigen it recognizes has not been identified. Per-nucleotide qualities are absent, and no much larger clonotype sits a single base away. The method was the immunoSEQ multiplex PCR assay. A mixture of 60 forward primers for TCR Vbeta segments and 13 reverse primers for TCR Jbeta segments was used in the multiplex PCR. Amplification of the CDR3 region of rearranged TCR beta genes was performed with a multiplex PCR assay on genomic DNA. The amplified TCR beta libraries were sequenced on the Illumina HiSeq System as 87-base-pair reads. In the source study's methods: Across the 640 or so repertoires, a later analysis counted some 80 million unique TCR beta chains, approximately 12 million of which were shared by at least two donors. To remove PCR and sequencing errors, raw reads were error-corrected and collapsed into unique sequences using a nearest-neighbor algorithm that merged closely related sequences. Alignment of CDR3 sequences to IMGT reference sequences was used to assign V, D and J gene segments. Each retained sequence needed at least a six-nucleotide match to both a V gene segment and a J gene segment. A rearrangement was called productive if the CDR3 had no stop codons and remained in frame with V and J, and every other rearrangement was called non-productive. CDR3 was defined by IMGT convention, running from the second conserved V-encoded cysteine to the conserved J-encoded phenylalanine. In an earlier analysis of just under 600 of the donors, sequences lacking an unambiguous match to a single V gene segment were excluded. In an earlier analysis of approximately 500 of the donors, a V segment was called functional when productive rearrangements were above 56.7%, and segregating when the standard deviation between donors exceeded 5%. A statistical classification framework was built to diagnose cytomegalovirus status from the catalog of TCR beta chain sequences. V and J gene assignment, in a later analysis, came from comparing TCR nucleotide sequences with IMGT/GENE-DB human TR gene sequences. Using the TCRdist pipeline, a later analysis assigned CDR3 sequences along with most-parsimonious VDJ recombination scenarios. In a later analysis, every TCR beta chain was defined by the combination of its CDR3 amino acid sequence and its V-gene family, and reads without a unique V-gene family were dropped. As a way to deal with suspected cross-contamination and a sequencing artifact, a later analysis dropped 640 or so nucleotide sequences that were highly shared and had low generation probability. In a later analysis, a clonal expansion index for each public chain was calculated from normalized within-repertoire ranks of inferred template counts. In a later analysis, generation probabilities were computed with a VDJ recombination model fitted to out-of-frame rearrangements, and the resulting probabilities were checked against IGoR. In a later analysis, hypergeometric tests were used to score TCR-TCR, TCR-HLA and TCR-CMV co-occurrence, with a repertoire-size bias correction applied to TCR pairs. A later analysis estimated false discovery rates by permuting HLA or CMV assignments 20 times. In a later analysis, co-occurring TCRs were grouped with DBSCAN, and TCRdist sequence similarity was added when clustering was performed within HLA-allele-positive subsets. Repertoires with fewer than 30,000 or more than 120,000 public chains, plus five repertoires with anomalous nucleotide sharing, were excluded from co-occurrence clustering. As stored in TCRdb, this immuneACCESS dataset retains in-frame rearrangements with V and J assigned. A fraction of the clones does not appear; measured against another copy, unresolved V genes explain less than half of the discrepancy, and the remainder lacks a known reason. Clone size and the V and J calls come from that table; the DNA yielded D and trimming. This sample is represented by under 85,000 clones; around 78% of them were singletons. The top ten clonotypes cover 1.5% to 2% of the sample.

Trimming at the junction amounts to 4 bases on V and 0 bases on J, and the germline ends lie 10 bases apart. CDR1 SGHTA and CDR2 FQGTGA are derived from the germline V gene. Counted from cysteine to phenylalanine, this CDR3 has 16 amino acids. Solely the CDR3 DNA is kept, with 48 bases framed from the first base. The data derive from a study of cytomegalovirus exposure and HLA in healthy donors listed by TCRdb under 2017. At the level of the whole study: An earlier analysis of more than 550 of the donors reported approximately 260 Gb of sequence data and 95 million to 130 million unique TCR beta sequences obtained from 180 million or so T cells. The aim of the study was to test whether cataloging public T cell receptors could identify signatures of past pathogen exposure. Both class I and class II loci were covered by HLA typing, at four-digit resolution. Every repertoire in the discovery cohort had been generated on one and the same sequencing platform. Around 320 gigabases of sequencing data and approximately 85 million unique TCR sequences were included in an early release covering roughly 600 HLA-typed donors. A separate validation cohort of over 95 different subjects was used in addition to the approximately 640-subject first cohort. Of the 398 genotyped donors, 75% to 85% were placed in the genetic ancestry cluster associated with self-reported Caucasian donors. In an earlier analysis of a few hundred of the donors, high-throughput TCR beta sequencing was used to judge whether each TCR beta V gene segment behaved as functional or pseudogenic. On average, 235,054 unique TCR beta nucleotide sequences were sequenced per donor among a few hundred genotyped donors of the cohort, with roughly a sixth of those sequences being non-productive. The study profiled the T cell repertoires of hundreds of subjects by immunosequencing and related them to cytomegalovirus serostatus. Genome-wide SNP genotypes for about three fifths of the roughly 670 donors were used in a later genetic analysis, which treated that subset as a discovery cohort. In the later analysis, no new phenotypic data were used to find candidate immune exposures; instead, reliance was placed on TCR beta sequences and their occurrence across donors. To predict cytomegalovirus infection status, the study combined high-throughput TCR immunosequencing, statistical association of individual TCRs with disease status, and machine learning. The number of donors typed differed by locus, with about 629-640 for A, B, C, DRB1 and DQB1, over 500 for DQA1, over 600 for DPA1, and some 470 for DPB1. In a later analysis, previously published TCR beta repertoires from 550 to 750 donors were re-analyzed and high-resolution HLA genotyping was added so that TCR occurrence patterns could be studied. Because of strong linkage in the cohort, roughly five DR-DQ haplotypes were treated as single units for association and clustering. Donor age, sex, ethnicity and CMV serostatus were compiled together with the repertoire data.

In total, 630 or so healthy bone marrow donors made up the cohort. Cohort members were all nominally healthy when sampled, although unrecorded immune exposures were likely present. The donor tested CMV seronegative, placing the donor among the 350 or so seronegative members of the cohort. Each donor provided a peripheral blood sample, and peripheral blood mononuclear cells were used for TCR beta sequencing. The Qiagen DNeasy Blood Extraction Kit was used to extract genomic DNA from the blood cell samples. Here is what the overall study found, with its caveats: The classifier was reported to diagnose cytomegalovirus status with high specificity and sensitivity in both the original cohort and the validation cohort. A further reported finding was that TCR beta sequences accurately predicted the HLA-A and HLA-B alleles for most subjects in the first cohort. While some public TCRs were present in many individuals, most TCR sequences turned up only very rarely across donors. Compared with the approximately 670-donor mean, donors in an Asian-associated ancestry cluster had fewer N-insertions in productive TCRs, according to a later genetic analysis. Because some donors lacked HLA typing at each locus, the association tests relied only on the typed subset. The 87-base-pair reads could not distinguish some IMGT-functional V segments, including TRBV6-2 and TRBV6-3, so those segments were excluded. The study gave a list of 150 to 200 TCR beta chains associated with cytomegalovirus. A later analysis found that most CMV-associated TCR beta chains appeared HLA-restricted, with HLA associations seemingly driven largely by CMV exposure. In a later analysis, several top co-occurrence clusters were reported to appear linked to parvovirus B19, influenza, CMV and Epstein-Barr virus. The authors suggested that the approach could potentially be extended to other disease states and immunological phenotypes. Because counts were too low, seventeen rarely observed V segments, including chromosome 9 orphons, were excluded from the earlier analysis of some 590 of the donors. Linkage disequilibrium might explain the correlated functional status among segregating V segments, but an unknown experimental factor could not be ruled out. In a later analysis, TCR association rates were found to vary across HLA loci, with the most associated TCRs seen for DRB1 alleles and the fewest for HLA-C alleles. In vitro tests confirmed that a few of the cytomegalovirus-associated TCR beta chains recognize cytomegalovirus antigens. The presence/absence analyses assumed that sequencing depth was roughly uniform across donors, and that assumption may not be true. In a later analysis, HLA-associated TCR beta chains were found to be more clonally expanded and to have lower generation probabilities than equally common non-associated chains. In an earlier analysis of fewer than 700 of the donors, most TCR beta V segments appeared in productive rearrangements about 87% or about 30% of the time, broadly matching IMGT annotations. When HLA alleles, especially DR and DQ, strongly co-occurred, attributing TCR associations to individual alleles was difficult. The only immune exposure information available for the cohort was CMV serostatus. Only TCR beta chains were sequenced in this cohort, and the absence of alpha or paired-chain data limited detectable features. The sequencing pipeline was judged likely to have produced a cluster of highly shared sequence variants as a technical artifact. An association between a missense DCLRE1C variant and V-gene and J-gene trimming of TCR beta chains was found in a later genetic analysis and replicated in an independent cohort. At a false discovery rate of 0.05, a later analysis linked approximately 18,000 TCR beta sequences to specific HLA alleles.

The sequenced sample consisted of PBMCs. The sequence joins TRBV7-3 to TRBJ2-6; the D segment cannot be called with confidence. This TCR was recovered from a man aged 35-49 years in good health and CMV-seronegative. CDR3 sequence: CASSSSGLSGANVLTF. At the DNA level, the sequence is TGTGCCAGCAGCTCCTCAGGTCTCTCTGGGGCCAACGTCCTGACTTTC.